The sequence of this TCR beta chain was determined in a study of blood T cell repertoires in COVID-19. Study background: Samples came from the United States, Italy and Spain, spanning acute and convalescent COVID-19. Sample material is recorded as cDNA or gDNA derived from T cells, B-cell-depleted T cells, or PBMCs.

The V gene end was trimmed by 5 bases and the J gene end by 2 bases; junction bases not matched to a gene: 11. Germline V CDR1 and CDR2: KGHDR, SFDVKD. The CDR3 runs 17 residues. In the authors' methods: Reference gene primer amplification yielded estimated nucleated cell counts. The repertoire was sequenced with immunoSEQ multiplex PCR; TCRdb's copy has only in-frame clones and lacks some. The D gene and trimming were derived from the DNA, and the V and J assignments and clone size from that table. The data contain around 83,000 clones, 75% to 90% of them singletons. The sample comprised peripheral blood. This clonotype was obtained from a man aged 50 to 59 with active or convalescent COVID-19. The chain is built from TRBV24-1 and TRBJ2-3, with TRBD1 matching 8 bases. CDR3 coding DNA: TGTGCCACCAGTGTAAGCGGACAGGGTTTTGTCACAGATACGCAGTATTTT. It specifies CATSVSGQGFVTDTQYF.